The clone carrying this T cell receptor (beta chain) has more than one count but fewer than ten. Using immunoSEQ multiplex PCR, the repertoire was profiled, and TCRdb retains in-frame clones only, with some absent. The data hold under 500,000 clones, with roughly 85% observed a single time. The data were taken from a study of blood T cell repertoires in COVID-19. The overall study: Acute and convalescent COVID-19 samples came from the United States, Italy and Spain.

Those enrolled, adults aged roughly 18 to 89 years, came from around 24 US areas. Germline V CDR1 and CDR2: LGHDT, YNNKEL (reference sequence). Trimming took off 0 bases at V and 4 bases at J, with 10 bases between the two ends. The CDR3 contains 15 residues. This receptor was obtained from a woman aged 18-29 years with acute COVID-19. The genes are TRBV3-1 (or the pseudogene TRBV3-2) and TRBJ1-3; no clear D. Sequenced: PBMCs or T cells enriched from blood (not recorded which). The CDR3 bases are TGTGCCAGCAGCCAAGATTGGGGAGGAGGAAACACCATATATTTT. This codes for CASSQDWGGGNTIYF.